Listed below are T cell receptor beta chains from one sample, sequenced in a study of response to subunit inactivated influenza vaccine. TCRdb re-analysed the RT-PCR reads in MiXCR, keeping a single row per CDR3 protein. The sample has hundreds of thousands of distinct CDR3 sequences; about 15% are singletons. Sequencing was performed on PBMCs from blood, taken about 14 days before vaccination. These receptors all come from a man aged 50 to 59 who received an inactivated influenza vaccine. Both conserved end residues are part of each CDR3.

j_call cdr3_length v_call cdr3_aa
TRBJ1-3 15 TRBV12-3/TRBV12-4 CASSWDYSSGNTIYF
TRBJ2-5 15 TRBV11-2 CASSTPRRSYGTQYF
TRBJ1-4 15 TRBV14 CASSRHRGRAEKLFF
TRBJ1-2 14 TRBV20-1 CSARDSMPNYGYTF
TRBJ1-2 12 TRBV30 CAWSMANYGYTF
TRBJ2-3 15 TRBV2 CASSAGSPIRDTQYF
TRBJ2-2 15 TRBV5-8 CASSFGGALTGELFF
TRBJ2-7 16 TRBV28 CASSPRDRVPIDEQYF
TRBJ1-6 13 TRBV6-5 CASSYAEGSPLHF
TRBJ1-1 14 TRBV7-9 CASSLGDTNTEAFF
TRBJ2-2 18 TRBV18 CASSQRQGASLQSGELFF
TRBJ1-6 15 TRBV4-2 CASSQMGFGNSPLHF
TRBJ1-2 15 TRBV7-2 CASSPDAGGIYGYTF
TRBJ1-5 15 TRBV7-2 CASSPTVLRNQPQHF
TRBJ2-3 16 TRBV10-3 CAISELGASGTDTQYF
TRBJ2-7 13 TRBV7-2 CASSLAITYEQYF
TRBJ2-2 15 TRBV12-3/TRBV12-4 CASSLPTSGSGELFF
TRBJ2-1 16 TRBV4-3 CASSQDTGISYNEQFF
TRBJ2-7 14 TRBV7-8 CASSDGTSGYEQYF
TRBJ2-1 13 TRBV12-3/TRBV12-4 CASSSGRADEQFF
TRBJ2-3 17 TRBV5-6 CASSLVGQTRDTDTQYF
TRBJ1-4 15 TRBV5-1 CASSLGTSTNEKLFF
TRBJ1-2 15 TRBV3-1 CASSRNRGTNYGYTF
TRBJ2-2 16 TRBV5-5 CASSLGLGINTGELFF
TRBJ2-7 14 TRBV6-5 CASSYGGTSYEQYF
TRBJ2-3 14 TRBV19 CASSIDVGPDTQYF
TRBJ2-1 13 TRBV7-3 CASSLTGSNEQFF
TRBJ2-7 18 TRBV12-3/TRBV12-4 CASSLIRWDRASSYEQYF
TRBJ2-5 15 TRBV28 CASSLGPLNRGTQYF
TRBJ2-3 16 TRBV6-4 CASSQQGTGGSDTQYF
TRBJ2-1 15 TRBV27 CASSHPGQGYNEQFF
TRBJ2-2 17 TRBV7-8 CASSLDAGVGDTGELFF
TRBJ1-5 14 TRBV6-2/TRBV6-3 CASSSLGGRVPQHF
TRBJ2-3 17 TRBV7-2 CASSQNRPGPYTDTQYF
TRBJ2-7 14 TRBV7-2 CASSLGQGVHEQYF
TRBJ2-1 12 TRBV12-3/TRBV12-4 CASSSIAYEQFF
TRBJ1-1 13 TRBV12-3/TRBV12-4 CASSLAQGTEAFF
TRBJ2-1 16 TRBV7-2 CASSFTGEGSYNEQFF
TRBJ2-1 14 TRBV6-5 CASSYLPFYNEQFF
TRBJ2-1 12 TRBV18 CASSQVIYEQFF
TRBJ1-2 16 TRBV2 CASSEVGASRIYGYTF
TRBJ2-5 14 TRBV7-2 CASSLSRWTETQYF
TRBJ2-5 12 TRBV20-1 CSARRGIETQYF
TRBJ2-7 15 TRBV27 CASSEDRGRGVEQYF